The sequence of this T cell receptor (beta chain) was determined in a study of T cells after yellow fever vaccination. Study-level background: Preparation used SMART-Seq v4 Ultra Low Input for the low-cell-number fractions. Study outcomes and limitations: Subsequent booster samples again held most clones from primary vaccination (under 98% CD4, 85% to 90% CD8). One caveat is that FACS-sorted repertoires could contain abundant clonotypes contaminating from the bulk population.

There are 14 residues in the CDR3. Trimming shortened V by 2 bases and J by 4 bases, and 10 bases separated the two germline ends. The germline V gene encodes CDR1 SGHAT and CDR2 FQNNGV. This clonotype came up a few times. Its antigen is not known. TCRdb re-analysed the 5' RACE reads in MiXCR, keeping a single row per CDR3 protein. The sample has approximately 250,000 distinct CDR3 sequences, about 5% seen once. The V call is TRBV11-2, the J call TRBJ2-3; D might be TRBD2 (5 bases). The sequence derives from a man younger than 35 who received the YFV17D yellow fever vaccine. The material sequenced was CD4+ T cells sorted from PBMCs, taken on the day of the yellow fever booster vaccination. The DNA for the CDR3 is TGTGCCAGCAGCTTAATATTCGGGGCAGATACGCAGTATTTT. This codes for CASSLIFGADTQYF. The full variable domain, its missing parts supplied by reference TRBV11-2 and TRBJ2-3, is EAGVAQSPRYKIIEKRQSVAFWCNPISGHATLYWYQQILGQGPKLLIQFQNNGVVDDSQLPKDRFSAERLKGVDSTLKIQPAKLEDSAVYLCASSLIFGADTQYFGPGTRLTVL.